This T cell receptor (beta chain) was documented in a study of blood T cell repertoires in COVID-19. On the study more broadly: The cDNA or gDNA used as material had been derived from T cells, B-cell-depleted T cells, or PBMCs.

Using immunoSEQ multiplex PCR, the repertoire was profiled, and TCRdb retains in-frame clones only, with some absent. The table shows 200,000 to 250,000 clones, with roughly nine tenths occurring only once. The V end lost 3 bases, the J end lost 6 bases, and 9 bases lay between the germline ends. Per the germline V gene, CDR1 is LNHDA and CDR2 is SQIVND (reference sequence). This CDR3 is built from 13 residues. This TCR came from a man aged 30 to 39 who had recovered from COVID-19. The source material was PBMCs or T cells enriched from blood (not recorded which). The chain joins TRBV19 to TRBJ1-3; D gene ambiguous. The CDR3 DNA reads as TGTGCCAGTAGTATTGGCGGGGAAAACACCATATATTTT. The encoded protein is CASSIGGENTIYF. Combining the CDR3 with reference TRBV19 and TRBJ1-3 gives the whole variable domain DGGITQSPKYLFRKEGQNVTLSCEQNLNHDAMYWYRQDPGQGLRLIYYSQIVNDFQKGDIAEGYSVSREKKESFPLTVTSAQKNPTAFYLCASSIGGENTIYFGEGSWLTVV.